This T cell receptor beta chain comes out of a study of T-cell reconstitution after alpha-beta-depleted transplantation in children. This clonotype was observed many times. Its antigen remains unknown. General study results and limits: Counts and diversity of T cells one year after transplant came mostly from newly produced T cells.

Unique molecular identifiers were used in preparing the TCRbeta library. MiXCR was run by TCRdb on the PCR reads, yielding one entry per CDR3 protein. Among under 300,000 distinct CDR3 sequences listed, roughly 12% were seen once. Germline-derived CDR1 and CDR2 are SGHRS and YFSETQ. The CDR3 has 17 residues. V was pared by 3 bases and J by 3 bases, with 18 bases between. The starting material was peripheral blood, obtained 180 days after TCRalphabeta/CD19-depleted stem cell transplant. The rearrangement joins TRBV5-1 to TRBJ1-4; D ambiguous. The receptor comes from a male patient under 10 years old who had a stem cell transplant for chronic granulomatous disease, so the T cells may come from the graft donor. CDR3 DNA sequence: TGCGCCAGCAGCTCTAGGACGGGCTTTGGATCTAATGAAAAACTGTTTTTT. The encoded protein is CASSSRTGFGSNEKLFF.